These 9 T cell receptor beta chains were all obtained from the same sample, sequenced in a study of regulatory T cells in long-lasting Graves disease. With iRepertoire HTBI primers and Arm-PCR of CDR3 regions, TCR beta libraries were built. MiXCR, applied by TCRdb to the multiplex PCR reads, yields one record per CDR3 protein. Here the sample spans about 430,000 distinct CDR3 sequences, around 20% being singletons. Specified time point: persistent/refractory GD, antithyroid drugs over 5 years with positive TRAb. Researchers made the TCR library from RNA that was extracted from PBMCs. The source was peripheral blood mononuclear cells (PBMCs), collected when the disease was refractory, from a patient treated with antithyroid drugs. The receptors come from a female donor with Graves disease.

The J gene is TRBJ2-7, the V gene TRBV27, with 8 bases identical to TRBD2. Looked up from germline, CDR1 is MNHEY and CDR2 is SMNVEV (reference sequence). CDR3 length: 16 residues. V lost 7 bases to trimming and J lost 4 bases; unmatched junction nucleotides: 15. The CDR3 loop is CASKRSSGSMGYEQYF. In DNA form, the CDR3 reads TGTGCCAGCAAGCGATCCAGCGGGAGTATGGGATACGAGCAGTACTTC.

This clonotype has a count of ten or more. V is TRBV7-9 and J is TRBJ2-7, with D perhaps matching TRBD1 (5 bases). V lost 7 bases, J lost 2 bases, and 15 bases lay in between. Germline V gene lookup returns CDR1 SEHNR and CDR2 FQNEAQ (reference sequence). The CDR3 runs 14 residues. CDR3 nucleotide sequence: TGTGCCAGCACCGAAACGGACAAAACCTACGAGCAGTACTTC. Amino acids: CASTETDKTYEQYF.

This clonotype was found many times. V gene TRBV2 combines with J gene TRBJ2-1; D is perhaps TRBD2 (5 bases). Germline V gene data show CDR1 as SNHLY and CDR2 as FYNNEI. This CDR3 region has 16 residues. V was cut by 1 base and J by 2 bases, with 12 bases left in between. CDR3 in DNA: TGTGCCAGCAGTGAAGACATAGGGAGCACCTACAATGAGCAGTTCTTC. This sequence encodes CASSEDIGSTYNEQFF.

This clonotype appeared many times. This chain joins TRBV28 and TRBJ2-5; TRBD2 agrees at 8 bases. Germline V CDR1 and CDR2: MDHEN, SYDVKM. The V gene end was trimmed by 6 bases and the J gene end by 2 bases; junction bases not matched to a gene: 5. This CDR3 comprises 14 residues. Written as DNA, the CDR3 is TGTGCCAGCAGGGAAACTAGCGGACAAGAGACCCAGTACTTC. As protein: CASRETSGQETQYF.

The rearrangement joins TRBV5-1 to TRBJ2-3; 9 bases match TRBD1. Germline CDR1 is SGHRS and CDR2 is YFSETQ. J was trimmed by 1 base and V by 0 bases; bases with no gene match: 3. The CDR3 covers 16 residues. The CDR3: CASSLGQGVRTDTQYF. The CDR3 region has the DNA TGCGCCAGCAGCTTGGGACAGGGGGTTCGCACAGATACGCAGTATTTT.

This clonotype was counted many times. V and J are TRBV7-9 and TRBJ2-7; D is perhaps TRBD2 (6 bases). CDR3 length: 13 residues. Trimming took off 8 bases at V and 5 bases at J, with 16 bases between the two ends. Germline CDR1 and CDR2: SEHNR and FQNEAQ (reference sequence). CDR3 loop: CASGDGSFNEQYF. The CDR3 DNA reads as TGTGCCAGCGGGGACGGGAGTTTCAACGAGCAGTACTTC.

This clonotype appeared many times. The chain uses TRBV7-8 and TRBJ1-4, with 8 bases that match TRBD1. V shed 4 bases, J shed 7 bases, and the junction held 11 bases outside the gene matches. From germline, CDR1 is SGHVS and CDR2 FQNEAQ. This CDR3 has 16 residues. The CDR3 here is CASSSDGQGAFEKLFF. The CDR3 nucleotides read TGTGCCAGCAGCTCAGACGGGCAGGGGGCTTTTGAAAAACTGTTTTTT.

This clonotype was picked up a small number of times. The V call is TRBV29-1, the J call TRBJ2-7, with 8 nucleotides matching TRBD2. Germline-derived CDR1 and CDR2 are SQVTM and ANQGSEA. The CDR3 has 13 residues. After removal of 7 bases from V and 3 bases from J, the junction contained 8 bases not matched to a gene. CDR3 sequence reads: CSATGGTFYEQYF. DNA for the CDR3: TGCAGCGCTACGGGGGGGACCTTCTACGAGCAGTACTTC.

Many counts were recorded for this clonotype. V usage is TRBV28 and J usage is TRBJ1-1; D is possibly TRBD1 (6 bases). Germline V gives CDR1 MDHEN, CDR2 SYDVKM. This CDR3 comprises 15 residues. Trimming removed 1 base from V and 9 bases from J, with 18 bases in between. The CDR3 loop reads CASSLYRDKGLKAFF. DNA of the CDR3: TGTGCCAGCAGTTTATACCGGGACAAGGGGCTTAAAGCTTTCTTT.